This T cell receptor (beta chain) was sequenced during a study of T-cell memory formation after mild COVID-19. Trimming left V 2 bases short and J 3 bases short, with 13 bases between. There are 15 residues in the CDR3. CDR1 and CDR2 (germline): SGHVS, FNYEAQ. MiXCR, run by TCRdb on the 5' RACE reads, gives a single entry per CDR3 protein. The sample holds 250,000 to 350,000 distinct CDR3 sequences; 13% to 15% are singletons and the top ten take 21%. Points from the study as a whole: Whether second-wave clones peaking at day 37 were SARS-CoV-2 specific went unconfirmed.

As concerns this clonotype: Its antigen is not known.

Material for sequencing was PBMCs or a T cell subset sorted from them (not recorded which). This sequence joins TRBV7-6 and TRBJ2-5; D may correspond to TRBD1 or TRBD2 (5 bases each). This receptor was identified in a man aged 18 to 29 who had mild COVID-19 (a few samples of this study predate the infection). Cell type and time point are not known. This CDR3 is CASSLWDGEKETQYF. The CDR3 DNA follows: TGTGCCAGCAGCTTATGGGACGGTGAAAAAGAGACCCAGTACTTC.